This is a list of T cell receptor beta chains from one sample in a study of cytomegalovirus exposure and HLA in healthy donors. This table comes from immunoSEQ multiplex PCR, and its TCRdb copy is limited to in-frame clones, with some not included. The sample's table shows fewer than 110,000 clones. Sample: PBMCs. The receptor source for this set is a man in his forties in good health and CMV-seronegative. Both conserved end residues are part of each CDR3. The order of the fields is D gene, CDR3 length, V gene, J gene, CDR3 DNA, CDR3 protein. D genes are given only for firm matches.

d_call: -
cdr3_length: 15
v_call: TRBV19
j_call: TRBJ1-5
cdr3_nt: TGTGCCAGTAGTATGCTTCGGGACAAGCATCAGCCCCAGCATTTT
cdr3_aa: CASSMLRDKHQPQHF

d_call: -
cdr3_length: 14
v_call: TRBV6-5
j_call: TRBJ1-1
cdr3_nt: TGTGCCAGCAGTTCCACGAGCTGGAACACTGAAGCTTTCTTT
cdr3_aa: CASSSTSWNTEAFF

d_call: -
cdr3_length: 15
v_call: TRBV6-4
j_call: TRBJ2-3
cdr3_nt: TGTGCCAGCAGTGACTCGTCGGGAGCGACAGATACGCAGTATTTT
cdr3_aa: CASSDSSGATDTQYF

d_call: -
cdr3_length: 13
v_call: TRBV30
j_call: TRBJ2-7
cdr3_nt: TGTGCCTGGAGTGTATCGGGGTCACAAGGGCAGTACTTC
cdr3_aa: CAWSVSGSQGQYF

d_call: TRBD1
cdr3_length: 15
v_call: TRBV27
j_call: TRBJ2-1
cdr3_nt: TGTGCCAGCAAGGTCGGGACAGGGGGCTGGGATGAGCAGTTCTTC
cdr3_aa: CASKVGTGGWDEQFF

d_call: -
cdr3_length: 13
v_call: TRBV2
j_call: TRBJ1-1
cdr3_nt: TGTGCCAGCAGCGAACAGGGGAACACTGAAGCTTTCTTT
cdr3_aa: CASSEQGNTEAFF

d_call: TRBD1
cdr3_length: 15
v_call: TRBV5-6
j_call: TRBJ2-2
cdr3_nt: TGTGCCAGCAGCTTGGCCGGGACAGGGGGCGGGGAGCTGTTTTTT
cdr3_aa: CASSLAGTGGGELFF

d_call: -
cdr3_length: 12
v_call: TRBV7-2
j_call: TRBJ2-3
cdr3_nt: TGTGCCAGCAGCTCCTTCACAGATACGCAGTATTTT
cdr3_aa: CASSSFTDTQYF

d_call: TRBD2
cdr3_length: 18
v_call: TRBV19
j_call: TRBJ2-3
cdr3_nt: TGTGCCAGTAGTAAAGCGGGACTAGCGGGGGTCAGCACAGATACGCAGTATTTT
cdr3_aa: CASSKAGLAGVSTDTQYF

d_call: -
cdr3_length: 12
v_call: TRBV7-8
j_call: TRBJ1-3
cdr3_nt: TGTGCCAGCAGCTTAGTTGCGAACACCATATATTTT
cdr3_aa: CASSLVANTIYF

d_call: TRBD1
cdr3_length: 18
v_call: TRBV7-9
j_call: TRBJ1-2
cdr3_nt: TGTGCCAGCAGCTTAGCGGGGCCGGGACAGGGCGGAAACTATGGCTACACCTTC
cdr3_aa: CASSLAGPGQGGNYGYTF

d_call: TRBD1
cdr3_length: 15
v_call: TRBV5-1
j_call: TRBJ2-7
cdr3_nt: TGCGCCAGCAGCTCTACGGGACAGGGGGGCTACGAGCAGTACTTC
cdr3_aa: CASSSTGQGGYEQYF

d_call: TRBD2
cdr3_length: 16
v_call: TRBV2
j_call: TRBJ2-7
cdr3_nt: TGTGCCAGCAGTGAATACGGTAGCGGGGGGGCCTACGAGCAGTACTTC
cdr3_aa: CASSEYGSGGAYEQYF

d_call: TRBD1
cdr3_length: 13
v_call: TRBV30
j_call: TRBJ1-4
cdr3_nt: TGTGCCTGGACGGGGGACAGAAATGAAAAACTGTTTTTT
cdr3_aa: CAWTGDRNEKLFF

d_call: TRBD2
cdr3_length: 14
v_call: TRBV10-1
j_call: TRBJ2-5
cdr3_nt: TGCGCCAGCAGTGAGTCACTAGCGGGAGAGACCCAGTACTTC
cdr3_aa: CASSESLAGETQYF

d_call: TRBD1
cdr3_length: 14
v_call: TRBV4-3
j_call: TRBJ1-2
cdr3_nt: TGCGCCAGCAGTCGCGGGACAGGGGCACATGGCTACACCTTC
cdr3_aa: CASSRGTGAHGYTF

d_call: -
cdr3_length: 16
v_call: TRBV4-1
j_call: TRBJ1-2
cdr3_nt: TGCGCCAGCAGCCCTATACAGGGAACCACTCTCTATGGCTACACCTTC
cdr3_aa: CASSPIQGTTLYGYTF

d_call: TRBD2
cdr3_length: 14
v_call: TRBV10-3
j_call: TRBJ2-3
cdr3_nt: TGTGCCATCCTAAGCGGGGTAGACACAGATACGCAGTATTTT
cdr3_aa: CAILSGVDTDTQYF

d_call: -
cdr3_length: 15
v_call: TRBV2
j_call: TRBJ2-6
cdr3_nt: TGTGCCAGCAGCCCCAGGGGTGGTGGGGCCAACGTCCTGACTTTC
cdr3_aa: CASSPRGGGANVLTF

d_call: TRBD2
cdr3_length: 16
v_call: TRBV9
j_call: TRBJ2-5
cdr3_nt: TGTGCCAGCAGCCGGACTAGCGGGGGGGCGGAGGAGACCCAGTACTTC
cdr3_aa: CASSRTSGGAEETQYF

d_call: -
cdr3_length: 13
v_call: TRBV2
j_call: TRBJ2-1
cdr3_nt: TGTGCCAGCAGTGGAGGCAGGGGTAATGAGCAGTTCTTC
cdr3_aa: CASSGGRGNEQFF

d_call: TRBD2
cdr3_length: 16
v_call: TRBV7-2
j_call: TRBJ2-7
cdr3_nt: TGTGCCAGCAACCCAGGACTAGCTCCTAGCTCCTACGAGCAGTACTTC
cdr3_aa: CASNPGLAPSSYEQYF

d_call: -
cdr3_length: 13
v_call: TRBV30
j_call: TRBJ2-5
cdr3_nt: TGTGCCTGGAGTGTAGTTGGGGGCGAGACCCAGTACTTC
cdr3_aa: CAWSVVGGETQYF

d_call: -
cdr3_length: 15
v_call: TRBV7-2
j_call: TRBJ1-6
cdr3_nt: TGTGCCAGCAGCTTGACAGACTCCTATAATTCACCCCTCCACTTT
cdr3_aa: CASSLTDSYNSPLHF

d_call: TRBD1
cdr3_length: 17
v_call: TRBV10-3
j_call: TRBJ1-1
cdr3_nt: TGTGCCATCAGGCCAAACCCGGGACAGGGTCTCTCTACTGAAGCTTTCTTT
cdr3_aa: CAIRPNPGQGLSTEAFF

d_call: -
cdr3_length: 14
v_call: TRBV7-9
j_call: TRBJ2-1
cdr3_nt: TGTGCCAGCAGCTTAGATGCAGGGTATAATGAGCAGTTCTTC
cdr3_aa: CASSLDAGYNEQFF

d_call: -
cdr3_length: 14
v_call: TRBV19
j_call: TRBJ1-4
cdr3_nt: TGTGCCACTTCAACCGGGACACTTAATGAAAAACTGTTTTTT
cdr3_aa: CATSTGTLNEKLFF